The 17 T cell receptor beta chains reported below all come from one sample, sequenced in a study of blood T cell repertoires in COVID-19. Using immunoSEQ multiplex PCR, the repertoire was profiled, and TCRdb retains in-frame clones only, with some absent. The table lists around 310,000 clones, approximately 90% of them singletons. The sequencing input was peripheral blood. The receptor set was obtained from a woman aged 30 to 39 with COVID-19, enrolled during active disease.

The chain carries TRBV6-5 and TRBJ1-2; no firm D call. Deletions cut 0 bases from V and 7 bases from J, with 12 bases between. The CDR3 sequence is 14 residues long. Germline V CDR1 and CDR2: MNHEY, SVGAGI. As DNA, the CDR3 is TGTGCCAGCAGTTACTCGAGAGGGCGTAGTGGCTACACCTTC. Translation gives CASSYSRGRSGYTF.

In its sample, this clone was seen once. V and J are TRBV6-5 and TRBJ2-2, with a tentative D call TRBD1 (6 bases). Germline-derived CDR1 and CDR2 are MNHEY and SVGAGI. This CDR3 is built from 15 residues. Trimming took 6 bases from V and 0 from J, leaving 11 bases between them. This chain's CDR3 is CASRRQATNTGELFF. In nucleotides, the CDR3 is TGTGCCAGCAGGAGACAGGCCACGAACACCGGGGAGCTGTTTTTT.

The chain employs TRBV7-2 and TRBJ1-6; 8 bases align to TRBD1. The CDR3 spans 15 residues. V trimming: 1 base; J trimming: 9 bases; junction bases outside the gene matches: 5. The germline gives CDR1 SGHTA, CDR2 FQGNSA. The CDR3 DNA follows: TGTGCCAGCAGCTTAGGGACAGGGAAGGGTTCACCCCTCCACTTT. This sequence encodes CASSLGTGKGSPLHF.

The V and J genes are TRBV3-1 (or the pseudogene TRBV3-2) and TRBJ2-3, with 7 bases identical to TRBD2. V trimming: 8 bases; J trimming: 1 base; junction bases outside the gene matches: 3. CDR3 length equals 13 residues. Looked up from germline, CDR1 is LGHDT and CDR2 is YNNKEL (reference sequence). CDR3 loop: CASGGSGTDTQYF. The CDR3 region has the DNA TGTGCCAGCGGCGGGAGCGGCACAGATACGCAGTATTTT.

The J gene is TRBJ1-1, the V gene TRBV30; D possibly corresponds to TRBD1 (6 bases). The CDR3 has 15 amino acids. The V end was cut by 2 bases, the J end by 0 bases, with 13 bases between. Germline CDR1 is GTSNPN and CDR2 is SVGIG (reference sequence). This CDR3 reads CAWSSPTGMNTEAFF. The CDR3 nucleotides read TGTGCCTGGAGTTCCCCGACAGGAATGAACACTGAAGCTTTCTTT.

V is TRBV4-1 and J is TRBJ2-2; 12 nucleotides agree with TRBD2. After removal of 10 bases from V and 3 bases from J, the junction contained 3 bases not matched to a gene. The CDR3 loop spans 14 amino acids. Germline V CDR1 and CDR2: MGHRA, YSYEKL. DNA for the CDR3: TGCGCCACTAGCGGGAGGGCGGACACCGGGGAGCTGTTTTTT. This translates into CATSGRADTGELFF.

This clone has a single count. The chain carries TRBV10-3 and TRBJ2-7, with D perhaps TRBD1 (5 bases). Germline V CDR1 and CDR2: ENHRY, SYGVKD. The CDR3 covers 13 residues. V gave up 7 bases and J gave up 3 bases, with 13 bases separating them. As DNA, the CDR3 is TGTGCCATCACCTCAACAGGTATCTACGAGCAGTACTTC. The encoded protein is CAITSTGIYEQYF.

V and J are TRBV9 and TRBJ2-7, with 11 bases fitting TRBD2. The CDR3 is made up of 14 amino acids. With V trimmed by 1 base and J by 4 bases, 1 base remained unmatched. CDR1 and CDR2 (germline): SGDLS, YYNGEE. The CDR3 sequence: CASSVLAGGYEQYF. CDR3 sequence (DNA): TGTGCCAGCAGCGTACTAGCGGGAGGATACGAGCAGTACTTC.

CDR3 DNA sequence: TGCAGCGTTGACGGGGTAGCGGGAGGGCCAGGCAATGAGCAGTTCTTC. Translated: CSVDGVAGGPGNEQFF. The rearrangement links TRBV29-1 to TRBJ2-1; 11 positions match TRBD2. V was clipped by 3 bases and J by 6 bases; unmatched bases: 10. This CDR3 has 16 amino acids. Germline V gene sequence: CDR1 SQVTM, CDR2 ANQGSEA.

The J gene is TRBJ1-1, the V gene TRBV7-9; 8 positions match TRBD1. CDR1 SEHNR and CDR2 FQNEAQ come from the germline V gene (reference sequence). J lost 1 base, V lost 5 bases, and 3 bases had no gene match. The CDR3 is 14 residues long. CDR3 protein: CASSKTGANTEAFF. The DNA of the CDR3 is TGTGCCAGCAGCAAGACAGGGGCGAACACTGAAGCTTTCTTT.

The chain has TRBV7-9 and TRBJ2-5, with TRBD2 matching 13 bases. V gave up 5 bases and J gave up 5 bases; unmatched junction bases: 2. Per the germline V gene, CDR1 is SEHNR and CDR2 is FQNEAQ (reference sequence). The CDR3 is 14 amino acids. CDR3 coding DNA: TGTGCCAGCAGCGTGACTAGCGGGAGGGAGACCCAGTACTTC. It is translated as CASSVTSGRETQYF.

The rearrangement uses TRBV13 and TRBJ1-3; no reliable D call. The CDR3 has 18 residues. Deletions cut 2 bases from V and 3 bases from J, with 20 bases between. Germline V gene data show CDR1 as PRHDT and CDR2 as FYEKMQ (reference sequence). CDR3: CASSLISGMGSGGNTIYF. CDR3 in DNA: TGTGCCAGCAGCTTAATTTCGGGCATGGGAAGCGGTGGAAACACCATATATTTT.

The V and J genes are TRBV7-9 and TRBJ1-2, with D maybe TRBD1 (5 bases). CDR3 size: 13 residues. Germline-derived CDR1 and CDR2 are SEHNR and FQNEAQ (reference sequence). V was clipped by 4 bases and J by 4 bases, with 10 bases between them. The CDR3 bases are TGTGCCAGCAGCTCCGGGGGGAGCTATGGCTACACCTTC. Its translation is CASSSGGSYGYTF.

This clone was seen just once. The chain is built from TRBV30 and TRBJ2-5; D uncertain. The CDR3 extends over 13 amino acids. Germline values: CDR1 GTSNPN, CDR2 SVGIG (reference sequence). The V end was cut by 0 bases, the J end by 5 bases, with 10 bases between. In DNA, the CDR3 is TGTGCCTGGAGTGTATTCACTCACGAGACCCAGTACTTC. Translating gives CAWSVFTHETQYF.

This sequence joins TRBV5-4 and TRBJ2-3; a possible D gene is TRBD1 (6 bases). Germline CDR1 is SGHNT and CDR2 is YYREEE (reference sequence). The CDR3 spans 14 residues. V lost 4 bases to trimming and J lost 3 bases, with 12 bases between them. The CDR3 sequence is CASSTRTATDTQYF. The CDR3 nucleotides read TGTGCCAGCAGCACTAGGACAGCTACAGATACGCAGTATTTT.

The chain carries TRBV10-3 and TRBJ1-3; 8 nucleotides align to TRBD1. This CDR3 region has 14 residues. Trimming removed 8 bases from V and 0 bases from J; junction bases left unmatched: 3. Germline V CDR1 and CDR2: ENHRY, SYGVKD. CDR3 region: CAIGDRSSGNTIYF. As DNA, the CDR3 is TGTGCCATCGGGGACAGGAGCTCTGGAAACACCATATATTTT.

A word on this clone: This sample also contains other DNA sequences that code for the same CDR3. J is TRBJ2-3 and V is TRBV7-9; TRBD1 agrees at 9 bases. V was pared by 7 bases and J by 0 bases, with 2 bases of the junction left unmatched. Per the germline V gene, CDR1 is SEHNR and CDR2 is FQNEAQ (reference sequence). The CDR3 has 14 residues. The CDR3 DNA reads TGTGCCAGCACAGGGACAGGGAGCACAGATACGCAGTATTTT. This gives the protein CASTGTGSTDTQYF.